This T cell receptor (beta chain) was retrieved from a study of CD8 T cells in ankylosing spondylitis. Broader study findings: In peripheral blood, disease-linked CD8+ clones occurred at relatively low frequencies. A TCR beta motif of fewer than ten highly homologous variants seemed to mark ankylosing spondylitis blood. As reported, disease-linked clones showed significant enrichment in matched ankylosing spondylitis synovial fluid.

CDR1 and CDR2 (germline): SNHLY, FYNNEI. The CDR3 spans 13 residues. Trimming cost V 3 bases and J 1 base, with 7 bases left between them. Of note for this clonotype: Its target is not known.

Researchers built TCR beta libraries using quantitative 5'-RACE with molecular barcodes. TCRdb recomputed calls from the 5' RACE reads with MiXCR, one row per CDR3 protein. This table has 220,000 or so distinct CDR3 sequences, around 20% appearing once. Sequencing was carried out using blood, either unsorted or a sorted T cell fraction (not recorded which). The J gene is TRBJ2-7, the V gene TRBV2, with D perhaps matching TRBD1 (6 bases). The sequence came from a male donor with ankylosing spondylitis. Written as DNA, the CDR3 is TGTGCCAGCAGTGAGACAGGTTCCTACGAGCAGTACTTC. It specifies CASSETGSYEQYF.